This is a list of T cell receptor beta chains from one sample in a study of tumor-infiltrating lymphocytes in primary liver carcinoma. TCRdb ran MiXCR on the multiplex PCR reads and lists one entry per CDR3 protein. This table has about 320,000 distinct CDR3 sequences, roughly 60% appearing once. Sequenced material: peripheral blood. The receptor set was obtained from a woman younger than 45 with primary liver carcinoma and hepatitis B virus infection. Both conserved end residues are part of each CDR3. Fields, in order: J gene, V gene, clone size, D gene, CDR3 DNA, CDR3 protein. D genes are given only for firm matches. Not all rows give a size; the values are once, few, many and, for expanded clones, a class.

TRBJ2-7,TRBV4-1,-,-,TGCGTCAGCAGCCAAGGCTCTAATGGGTTAGACGAGCAGTACTTC,CVSSQGSNGLDEQYF
TRBJ2-3,TRBV14,once,-,TGTGCCAGCAGAGAAACTAGCACAGATACGCAGTATTTT,CASRETSTDTQYF
TRBJ2-1,TRBV12-3/TRBV12-4,few,-,TGTGCCAGCATGACCGGCGGGTATGAGCAGTTCTTC,CASMTGGYEQFF
TRBJ2-7,TRBV7-9,-,TRBD1,TGTGCCAGCAGCGCCGGGACAGGGAGTAAATACGAGCAGTACTTC,CASSAGTGSKYEQYF
TRBJ1-2,TRBV11-3,-,-,TGTGCCAGCAGCCCCGAAGGGGTAAGGAGGGGCTACACCTTC,CASSPEGVRRGYTF
TRBJ2-3,TRBV4-1,-,-,TGCGCCAGGAGCCAGGGAGGAGGCACAGATGCGCAGTATTTT,CARSQGGGTDAQYF
TRBJ2-1,TRBV7-9,once,TRBD2,TGTGCCAGCAGCTTCCTAGGGACTATGAATGAGCAGTTCTTC,CASSFLGTMNEQFF
TRBJ2-2,TRBV28,-,-,TGTGCCAGCAGTTTCCTAGGATTCACCGGGGAGCTGTTTTTT,CASSFLGFTGELFF
TRBJ2-3,TRBV6-5,-,-,TGTGTCAGCAGACTCGGACAGCTTTCAGTGACAGATACGCAGTATTTT,CVSRLGQLSVTDTQYF
TRBJ2-3,TRBV6-9,-,-,TGTGCCAGCAGTTACTACCGGGGATTAACTCGAGATACGCAGTATTTT,CASSYYRGLTRDTQYF
TRBJ1-6,TRBV29-1,many,-,TGCAGCGTTTCCGATAGAAGGGGATCCCCCCTCCACTTT,CSVSDRRGSPLHF
TRBJ1-4,TRBV6-5,many,-,TGTGCCAGCAGGACCGGAAGGGGAAAACTGTTTTTT,CASRTGRGKLFF
TRBJ2-3,TRBV12-3/TRBV12-4,-,TRBD1,TGTGCCAGCAGTCGGGCAGGGGGCACAGATATGCAGTATTTT,CASSRAGGTDMQYF
TRBJ1-5,TRBV28,-,-,TGTGCCAGCAGTTTAGGGGGGATACAGCAGGGTCAGCCCCAGCATTTT,CASSLGGIQQGQPQHF
TRBJ1-2,TRBV12-3/TRBV12-4,few,-,TGTGCCAGCAGTTTGAGTCAGCACTATGGCTACACCTTC,CASSLSQHYGYTF
TRBJ2-1,TRBV6-6,many,TRBD2,TGTGCCAGCAGTTACTCTCTAGCGGGAGGGACCTACAATGAGCAGTTCTTC,CASSYSLAGGTYNEQFF
TRBJ2-3,TRBV6-2/TRBV6-3,-,TRBD2,TGTACCGCGGGACTAGCGGGCACAGATACGCAGTATTTT,CTAGLAGTDTQYF
TRBJ1-6,TRBV11-2,many,TRBD1,TGTGCCAGCAGCCAGGGACAGGCGAATTCACCCCTCCACTTT,CASSQGQANSPLHF
TRBJ2-7,TRBV6-1,-,TRBD2,TGTGCCAGCAGGGTAACTAGCGGGGTAAACGAGCAGTACTTC,CASRVTSGVNEQYF
TRBJ2-5,TRBV12-3/TRBV12-4,-,-,TGTGCCAGCAGTCCGGGCTCCGGGGTTACTGGGACCCAGTACTTC,CASSPGSGVTGTQYF
TRBJ1-4,TRBV12-3/TRBV12-4,-,-,TGTGCCATTCCGGGTGACAGAGAAAAACTGTTTTTT,CAIPGDREKLFF
TRBJ1-2,TRBV12-3/TRBV12-4,many,-,TGTGCCAGCAGTCTCGACAGCCTAACTTATGGCTACACCTTC,CASSLDSLTYGYTF
TRBJ2-2,TRBV6-1,-,-,TGTGCCAGCAGTGCGTCCCCGGGACCCGCGAAGACCGGGGAGCTGTTTTTT,CASSASPGPAKTGELFF
TRBJ2-2,TRBV29-1,-,TRBD2,TGCAGGGTTGTAGTAGCGGGAGTGGGAACCGGGGAACTGTTTTTT,CRVVVAGVGTGELFF
TRBJ2-5,TRBV18,-,-,TGTGCCAGCTCACCACCCAGTCAAGAGACCCAGTACTTC,CASSPPSQETQYF
TRBJ1-2,TRBV12-3/TRBV12-4,many,TRBD1,TGTGCCAGCAGTTGGGGAGGGGGCAGGTCTGGTGGCTACACCTTC,CASSWGGGRSGGYTF
TRBJ1-4,TRBV5-6,-,-,TGTGCCAGCAACTTTGGACGGTATAATGAAAAACTGTTTTTT,CASNFGRYNEKLFF
TRBJ1-4,TRBV14,few,-,TGTGCCAGCAGCCAAGAGAAAGACCTCCTCATGTGGAATGAAAAACTGTTTTTT,CASSQEKDLLMWNEKLFF
TRBJ2-5,TRBV11-2,-,-,TGTGCCAGCACCCGGCACCGGCCAGGTGACCAAGAGACCCAGTACTTC,CASTRHRPGDQETQYF
TRBJ2-7,TRBV11-3,many,-,TGTGCCAGCAGCTCATCTTTAGGTGGGCAGAGCTACGAGCAGTACTTC,CASSSSLGGQSYEQYF
TRBJ1-1,TRBV30,-,-,TGTGCCTGGAGTGTTGAGCCGGGTCAAGCTTTCTTT,CAWSVEPGQAFF
TRBJ1-3,TRBV6-1,few,-,TGTGCCAGCAGTGAACTGGGGAGCTCTGGAAACACCATATATTTT,CASSELGSSGNTIYF
TRBJ2-3,TRBV11-2,-,-,TGTGCCAGCAGCCCGGGACGTGATACGCAGTATTTT,CASSPGRDTQYF
TRBJ1-2,TRBV4-3,-,-,TGCGCCAGCAGCCAAGACAGGGGTTCATATGGCTACATCTTC,CASSQDRGSYGYIF
TRBJ2-2,TRBV30,-,TRBD2,TGTGCCTGGAGTCTTGGGGGACTAGCGGCCGGGGGGCTGTTTTTT,CAWSLGGLAAGGLFF
TRBJ2-2,TRBV6-2/TRBV6-3,once,TRBD2,TGTGCCAGCATGCCCGTTAGGGGAGGGGTCGCCGGGGAGCTGTTTTTT,CASMPVRGGVAGELFF
TRBJ2-7,TRBV29-1,-,-,TGCAGCGTTGAGGGGCCCCAGTTAGGGGCCGGAGAGTGGTACGAGCAGTACTTC,CSVEGPQLGAGEWYEQYF
TRBJ2-3,TRBV28,-,-,TGTGCCAGCACAACGTCCCCTAATACGCAGTATTTT,CASTTSPNTQYF
TRBJ1-1,TRBV4-2,-,-,TGTGCCAGGAGCCCCGGACGGACTATGAACACTGAAGCTTTCTTT,CARSPGRTMNTEAFF
TRBJ2-7,TRBV5-5,-,TRBD1,TGTGCCAGCAGCTTGTCCAGGGGGCCTTACGAGCAGTACTTC,CASSLSRGPYEQYF
TRBJ2-1,TRBV6-5,few,-,TGTGCCAGCAGGCCCTCCATGTGGGGTGAGCAGTTCTTC,CASRPSMWGEQFF
TRBJ1-2,TRBV29-1,-,-,TGCAGCGTTGATAACTACAGTAACTATGGCTACACCTTC,CSVDNYSNYGYTF
TRBJ1-5,TRBV18,-,-,TGTGCCAGCTCACCTTCGGAGGGGAGTCGCAATCAGCCCCAGCATTTT,CASSPSEGSRNQPQHF
TRBJ1-6,TRBV7-9,-,TRBD1,TGTGCCAGCAGCTTAGTCCAGGGGACAGGGTCATATTCACCCCTCCACTTT,CASSLVQGTGSYSPLHF
TRBJ2-2,TRBV6-2/TRBV6-3,-,-,TGTGCCAGCAAGGGCCAGGGGCGGTCCGGGAAGCTGTCTTTT,CASKGQGRSGKLSF
TRBJ2-2,TRBV6-1,few,TRBD2,TGTGCCAGCTCTGTTTTAGCGGGAGCTACCGGGGAGCTGTTTTTT,CASSVLAGATGELFF
TRBJ2-3,TRBV11-3,-,TRBD1,TGTGCCAACAGAAAACAGGGGGCGGGTACAGATACGCACTATTTT,CANRKQGAGTDTHYF
TRBJ2-5,TRBV12-3/TRBV12-4,-,TRBD2,TGTGCCAGCAATCCTCAACCGGGACTAGCGGGAGGGGGGGGAGAGACCCAGTACTTC,CASNPQPGLAGGGGETQYF
TRBJ2-5,TRBV7-9,-,-,TGTGCCAGCAGACTCGGAGATGGCCAAGAGACCCAGTACTTC,CASRLGDGQETQYF
TRBJ2-3,TRBV11-2,-,TRBD2,TGTGCCAGCAGCTCAGGACTAGCGGGACGGACAGATATACAGTATTTT,CASSSGLAGRTDIQYF
TRBJ2-1,TRBV11-1,-,TRBD2,TGTGCCAGCAGCCCCCATCCGATGGTTCTAAGTGGAGCGGGGAATGAAGCCTACAATGAGCAGTTCTTC,CASSPHPMVLSGAGNEAYNEQFF
TRBJ2-1,TRBV4-3,-,-,TGCGCCAGCTGCCAAGAGAGGTCCAGTGAGCAATTCTTC,CASCQERSSEQFF
TRBJ2-3,TRBV4-1,-,TRBD2,TGCGCCAGTAGCCAAGGACTAGCGGGAGTAACAGATATGCAGTATTTT,CASSQGLAGVTDMQYF